This TCR beta chain emerged from a study of blood T cell repertoires in COVID-19. Study at large: Samples of COVID-19 (acute and convalescent) were obtained from the United States, Italy and Spain. Sources were T cells, B-cell-depleted T cells, or PBMCs; the material itself was cDNA or gDNA.

Seattle cases were enrolled at active infection and followed longitudinally. As processed by the authors: Reference gene primer amplification in the assay estimated nucleated cell counts. The assay was immunoSEQ multiplex PCR, and TCRdb's table has in-frame clones only and misses some. The V and J calls and clone size come from that table; D and trimming were worked out from the DNA. The sample gives about 230,000 clones, over 75% of which show up once; around a tenth is in the top ten. The V segment lost 4 bases and the J segment 2 bases; nucleotides outside the gene matches: 4. The CDR3 covers 14 residues. The germline CDR1 and CDR2 sequences are SGHTA and FQGNSA.

This sequence was found in a man aged 45-65 years with COVID-19, enrolled during active disease. This chain joins TRBV7-2 and TRBJ2-7; TRBD2 matches 8 bases. Sequenced material: peripheral blood. The CDR3 region is CASSSSGGPYEQYF. The CDR3 nucleotides are TGTGCCAGCAGCTCCTCGGGGGGGCCCTACGAGCAGTACTTC.